A selection of T cell receptor beta chains follows, all from one sample in a study of blood T cell repertoires in COVID-19. Profiling relied on immunoSEQ multiplex PCR, and the TCRdb table lists in-frame clones only, not all of them. The table has fewer than 250,000 clones, 83% seen once. Sample: peripheral blood. These receptors were taken from a man aged 45-65 years with active or convalescent COVID-19. The CDR3 runs from the conserved cysteine through the conserved F or W. Fields, in order: V gene, J gene, D gene, clone size, CDR3 DNA, CDR3 protein. D genes are given only for firm matches. Clone size is given for some rows only: seen once, a few or many times, or a class if the clone is expanded.

TRBV28	TRBJ2-3	NA	NA	TGTGCCAGCAGCTTTATAGGCGGGGAGAGCACAGATACGCAGTATTTT	CASSFIGGESTDTQYF
TRBV5-1	TRBJ1-1	TRBD1	NA	TGCGCCAGCAGCGCGGACAGGGTAAACACTGAAGCTTTCTTT	CASSADRVNTEAFF
TRBV6-2/TRBV6-3	TRBJ2-1	TRBD2	NA	TGTGCCAGCAGTTACCGGGAGGGCCGGGTGTATGAGCAGTTCTTC	CASSYREGRVYEQFF
TRBV4-1	TRBJ2-7	TRBD2	few	TGCGCCAGCAGCCAATCCGTAGCGGGGGACTACGAGCAGTACTTC	CASSQSVAGDYEQYF
TRBV4-1	TRBJ2-7	TRBD1	NA	TGCGCCAGCAGCCATGGGGACAGCCGCTACGAGCAGTACTTC	CASSHGDSRYEQYF
TRBV6-6	TRBJ1-4	NA	NA	TGTGCCAGCAGTTATGGGCAGGGCTCGGGTGAAAAACTGTTTTTT	CASSYGQGSGEKLFF
TRBV19	TRBJ1-3	TRBD1	few	TGTGCCAGCCGCGGGGGACAGGGGCCCGCTGGAAACACCATATATTTT	CASRGGQGPAGNTIYF
TRBV5-1	TRBJ1-6	NA	NA	TGCGCCAGCAGCTTCCAGGGCGAGGTTAGTTCACCCCTCCACTTT	CASSFQGEVSSPLHF
TRBV6-5	TRBJ2-1	NA	NA	TGTGCCGCCGGACGCGGGCGGAGCTCCTACAATGAGCAGTTCTTC	CAAGRGRSSYNEQFF
TRBV5-6	TRBJ1-6	NA	NA	TGTGCCAGCAGCTTGGAGGGGACATCCTCCTATAATTCACCCCTCCACTTT	CASSLEGTSSYNSPLHF
TRBV30	TRBJ2-7	NA	NA	TGTGCCTGGAGCGCAGACACACCGTCTGGCTCCTACGAGCAGTACTTC	CAWSADTPSGSYEQYF
TRBV29-1	TRBJ2-3	TRBD2	few	TGCAGCGGGCGGGGGGGCACAGATACGCAGTATTTT	CSGRGGTDTQYF
TRBV15	TRBJ2-3	TRBD1	few	TGTGCCACCAGCAGAGTAGGGGGCTCCGGCACAGATACGCAGTATTTT	CATSRVGGSGTDTQYF
TRBV28	TRBJ1-4	NA	NA	TGTGCCAGCAGTTTCCACCACAGCCCAACTAATGAAAAACTGTTTTTT	CASSFHHSPTNEKLFF
TRBV19	TRBJ2-2	NA	NA	TGTGCCAGTAGTAGGCGGGGGCCGAACACCGGGGAGCTGTTTTTT	CASSRRGPNTGELFF
TRBV6-6	TRBJ1-6	NA	NA	TGTGCCAGCAGTTACCCCGTGAGCTCCTATAATTCACCCCTCCACTTT	CASSYPVSSYNSPLHF
TRBV20-1	TRBJ1-1	NA	NA	TGCAGTGCTAGCTCCACCCAGCGAGCTTTCTTT	CSASSTQRAFF
TRBV18	TRBJ1-5	NA	NA	TGTGCCAGCTCACCACGCAGAAACAATCAGCCCCAGCATTTT	CASSPRRNNQPQHF
TRBV5-4	TRBJ2-3	NA	NA	TGTGCCAGCAGCTTGGACAGGGCCCCCACAGATACGCAGTATTTT	CASSLDRAPTDTQYF
TRBV7-2	TRBJ2-7	NA	NA	TGTGCCAGCAGCTTCAGGGCCCGCGAGCAGTACTTC	CASSFRAREQYF
TRBV6-5	TRBJ2-7	NA	NA	TGTGCCAGCAGTTACTATATCTTATCGGAGCAGTACTTC	CASSYYILSEQYF
TRBV6-5	TRBJ1-2	NA	NA	TGTGCCAGCAGCACCCCGACGACCGGAACGGAGGGCTACACCTTC	CASSTPTTGTEGYTF
TRBV7-2	TRBJ1-2	TRBD1	NA	TGTGCCAGCAGCTTAAACCGGGACAGCGGGTTCAGGACCTTC	CASSLNRDSGFRTF
TRBV21-1	TRBJ1-5	NA	many	TGTGCCAGCAGCAAATCGAGCCCGGCCCAGCATTTT	CASSKSSPAQHF
TRBV28	TRBJ1-2	NA	once	TGTGCCAGCAGTCCACCCAGCGGGGTCGAGGGCTATGGCTACACCTTC	CASSPPSGVEGYGYTF
TRBV19	TRBJ2-7	TRBD1	NA	TGTGCCAGTACCGAAGGGACAGGATCCTCTCAAGAGCAGTACTTC	CASTEGTGSSQEQYF
TRBV6-5	TRBJ1-2	NA	NA	TGTGCCAGCCGGGGTCACTATGGCTACACCTTC	CASRGHYGYTF
TRBV19	TRBJ1-5	NA	NA	TGTGCCAGTAGTATACTACCCGGGGCAGGGGTTGTAAATAGCAATCAGCCCCAGCATTTT	CASSILPGAGVVNSNQPQHF
TRBV18	TRBJ2-3	TRBD2	once	TGTGCCAGCTCAGTCTCGACTAGCGGGGTAGATACGCAGTATTTT	CASSVSTSGVDTQYF
TRBV15	TRBJ1-5	NA	NA	TGTGCCACCAGCAGAGATTTCCAGGCCAAGGGAGGCAATCAGCCCCAGCATTTT	CATSRDFQAKGGNQPQHF
TRBV10-3	TRBJ1-2	TRBD1	NA	TGTGCCATCAGTGAGACAGGGGGCTATGGCTACACCTTC	CAISETGGYGYTF
TRBV5-6	TRBJ2-2	NA	NA	TGTGCCAGCAGCCGGGACACGAACACCGGGGAGCTGTTTTTT	CASSRDTNTGELFF